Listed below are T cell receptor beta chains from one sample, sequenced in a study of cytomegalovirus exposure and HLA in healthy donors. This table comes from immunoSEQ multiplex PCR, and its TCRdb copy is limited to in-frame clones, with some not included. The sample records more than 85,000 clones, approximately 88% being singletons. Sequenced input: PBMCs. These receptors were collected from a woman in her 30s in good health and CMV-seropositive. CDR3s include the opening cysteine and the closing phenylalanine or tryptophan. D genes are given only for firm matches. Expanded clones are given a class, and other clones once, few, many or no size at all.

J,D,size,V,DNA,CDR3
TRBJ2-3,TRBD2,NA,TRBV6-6,TGTGCCAGCAGTGATCTAGCGGGACGGGATACGCAGTATTTT,CASSDLAGRDTQYF
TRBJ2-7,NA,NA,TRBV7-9,TGTGCCAGCAGCTTAGGACTAACAGCAGGGCAGTACTTC,CASSLGLTAGQYF
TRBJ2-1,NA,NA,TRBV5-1,TGCGCCAGCAGCTTGGTTTCGGGGACTGCCTACAATGAGCAGTTCTTC,CASSLVSGTAYNEQFF
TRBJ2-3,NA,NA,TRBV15,TGTGCCACCAGCAGAGATCTAAGGCGGGGAACCACAGATACGCAGTATTTT,CATSRDLRRGTTDTQYF
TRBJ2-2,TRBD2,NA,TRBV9,TGTGCCAGCAGCGGTAGCGGGAGCGCCGGGGAGCTGTTTTTT,CASSGSGSAGELFF
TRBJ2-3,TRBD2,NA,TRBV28,TGTGCCAGCAGTAACCACCGCGGGAGGGCAGATACGCAGTATTTT,CASSNHRGRADTQYF
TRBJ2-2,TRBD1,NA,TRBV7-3,TGTGCCAGCAGCACCGCAGGGGGCCCCGGGGAGCTGTTTTTT,CASSTAGGPGELFF
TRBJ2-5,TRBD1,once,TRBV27,TGTGCCAGCAGTTTAAGGGGGCTAGGGGAGACCCAGTACTTC,CASSLRGLGETQYF
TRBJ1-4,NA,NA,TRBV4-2,TGTGCCAGCAGCCAAGTAGGGGCAGTGAATGAAAAACTGTTTTTT,CASSQVGAVNEKLFF
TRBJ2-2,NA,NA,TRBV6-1,TGTGCCAGCCCGGGGAACACCGGGGAGCTGTTTTTT,CASPGNTGELFF
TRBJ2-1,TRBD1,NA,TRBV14,TGTGCCAGCAGCCACACAGGGGGCTCCTACAATGAGCAGTTCTTC,CASSHTGGSYNEQFF
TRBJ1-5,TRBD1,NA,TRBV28,TGTGCCAGCAGTTTATTCGGACAGGGTGGTCAGCCCCAGCATTTT,CASSLFGQGGQPQHF
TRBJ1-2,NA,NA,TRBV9,TGTGCCAGCAGCGTAGCGGCAGACTTAGGAGGCTACACCTTC,CASSVAADLGGYTF
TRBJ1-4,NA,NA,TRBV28,TGTGCCAGCAGTTTTTCCCCGTGGGCCCCAAATGAAAAACTGTTTTTT,CASSFSPWAPNEKLFF
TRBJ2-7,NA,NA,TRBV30,TGTGCCTGGAGTGTAAGGGGGGGGTCCTACGAGCAGTACTTC,CAWSVRGGSYEQYF
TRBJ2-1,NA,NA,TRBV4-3,TGCGCCAGCAGCCGAGGCAATGAGCAGTTCTTC,CASSRGNEQFF
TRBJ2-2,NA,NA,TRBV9,TGTGCCAGCAGCGCACTATCACCCGGGGAGCTGTTTTTT,CASSALSPGELFF
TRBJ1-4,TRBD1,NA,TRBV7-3,TGTGCCAGCAGCTCCCGGACAGGGCAGGGTGAAAAACTGTTTTTT,CASSSRTGQGEKLFF
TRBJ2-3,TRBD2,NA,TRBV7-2,TGTGCCAGCAGCTTCCTCCGGTTAGCGGGAGGGAACACAGATACGCAGTATTTT,CASSFLRLAGGNTDTQYF
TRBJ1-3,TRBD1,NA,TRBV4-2,TGTGCCAGCAGCCAAGTAGACTCGACAGGGGCCTCTGGAAACACCATATATTTT,CASSQVDSTGASGNTIYF
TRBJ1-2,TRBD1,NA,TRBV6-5,TGTGCCAGCACTCCCGGACAGGGGATGGCTGGCTACACCTTC,CASTPGQGMAGYTF
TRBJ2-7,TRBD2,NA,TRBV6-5,TGTGCCAGCAGTTACTCGAGGCTAGCGGGAGGGAGCGAGCAGTACTTC,CASSYSRLAGGSEQYF
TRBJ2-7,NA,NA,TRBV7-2,TGTGCCAGCAGCTTAGCTGATCAGGGTCCCTACGAGCAGTACTTC,CASSLADQGPYEQYF
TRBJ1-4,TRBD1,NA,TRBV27,TGTGCCAGCAGTGCGACAGGGGGAAAACTGTTTTTT,CASSATGGKLFF
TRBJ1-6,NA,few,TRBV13,TGTGCCAGCAGCACCCAGGGCTCCTATAATTCACCCCTCCACTTT,CASSTQGSYNSPLHF
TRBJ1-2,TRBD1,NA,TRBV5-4,TGTGCCAGCAGCTTGATTAGTACAGGGGGTAATCATGGCTACACCTTC,CASSLISTGGNHGYTF
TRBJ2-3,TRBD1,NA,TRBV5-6,TGTGCCAGCAGCCTTGGGACAGGGTGGCTCGATACGCAGTATTTT,CASSLGTGWLDTQYF
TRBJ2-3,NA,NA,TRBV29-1,TGCAGCGTCGGGTTCGAGGCGCAGTATTTT,CSVGFEAQYF
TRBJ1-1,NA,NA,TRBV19,TGTGCCAGTAGTCGAGGGTCAGGGGTTGACCCTGAAGCTTTCTTT,CASSRGSGVDPEAFF
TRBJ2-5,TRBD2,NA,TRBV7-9,TGTGCCAGCAGCTTAGTGTCTAGCGGAGCCCCCTTGTACTTC,CASSLVSSGAPLYF
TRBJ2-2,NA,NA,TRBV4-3,TGCGCCAGCAGCCAAGTCGCAGGGAACACCGGGGAGCTGTTTTTT,CASSQVAGNTGELFF
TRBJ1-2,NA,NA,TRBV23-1,TGCGCCAGCAAACAGGGAACGGAACTTAACTATGGCTACACCTTC,CASKQGTELNYGYTF
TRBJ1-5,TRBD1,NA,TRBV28,TGTGCCAGCAGTTTAAGGACCGGGACAGGCAATCAGCCCCAGCATTTT,CASSLRTGTGNQPQHF
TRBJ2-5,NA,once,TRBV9,TGTGCCAGCAGCCCAGGGGTCGGAAACCAAGAGACCCAGTACTTC,CASSPGVGNQETQYF
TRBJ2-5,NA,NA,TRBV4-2,TGTGCCAGCAGCCAAGCGCTCCGGAGCAGAGGGAGCGAGACCCAGTACTTC,CASSQALRSRGSETQYF
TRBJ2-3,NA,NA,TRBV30,TGTGCCTGGAGTGTATCACTAACCTCCACAGATACGCAGTATTTT,CAWSVSLTSTDTQYF
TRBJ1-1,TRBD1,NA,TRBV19,TGTGCCAGTAGTTTTCTGCACAGGGGACCTGAAGCTTTCTTT,CASSFLHRGPEAFF
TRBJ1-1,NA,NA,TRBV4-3,TGCGCCAGCAGCCAAGATGGCAGGGAGGGCACTGAAGCTTTCTTT,CASSQDGREGTEAFF
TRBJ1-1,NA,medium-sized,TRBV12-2,TGTGCAAGTCGCTCAAATAAGTATGCAGGGCACATGAACACTGAAGCTTTCTTT,CASRSNKYAGHMNTEAFF
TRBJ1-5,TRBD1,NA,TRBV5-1,TGCGCCAGCAGCTCAGGACAGGGCGATCAGCCCCAGCATTTT,CASSSGQGDQPQHF
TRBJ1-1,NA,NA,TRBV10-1,TGCGCCAGCAGGACGCCCTCGGGAGCTTTCTTT,CASRTPSGAFF
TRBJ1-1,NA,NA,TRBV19,TGTGCCAGTAGGGGGGGAGACACTGAAGCTTTCTTT,CASRGGDTEAFF
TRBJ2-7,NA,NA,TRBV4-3,TGCGCCAGCAGCCCTGGACAGCCCCACGAGCAGTACTTC,CASSPGQPHEQYF
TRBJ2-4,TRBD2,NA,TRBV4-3,TGCGCCAGCAGCCAAAGCGGACTAGCGGGAGAGGGGGAAAACATTCAGTACTTC,CASSQSGLAGEGENIQYF
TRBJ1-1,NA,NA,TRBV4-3,TGCGCCAGCAGCCAAGGACAGAACACTGAAGCTTTCTTT,CASSQGQNTEAFF
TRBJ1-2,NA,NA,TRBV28,TGTGCCAGCAGTTCCCCGGGTAGGGAGAATGGCTACACCTTC,CASSSPGRENGYTF
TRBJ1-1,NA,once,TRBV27,TGTGCCAGCAGTCCGCAGGTGAACACTGAAGCTTTCTTT,CASSPQVNTEAFF
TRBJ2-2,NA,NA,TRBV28,TGTGCCAGCAGACCTACGACTAGCACCGGGGAGCTGTTTTTT,CASRPTTSTGELFF
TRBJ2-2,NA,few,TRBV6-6,TGTGCCGGGGGGACCGCCCCCACCGGGGAGCTGTTTTTT,CAGGTAPTGELFF
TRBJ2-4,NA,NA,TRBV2,TGTGCCAGCAGCGCAGGGATAGCCAAAAACATTCAGTACTTC,CASSAGIAKNIQYF
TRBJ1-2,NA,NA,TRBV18,TGTGCCAGCTCACCATCTCAGGCAGAATATGGCTACACTTTC,CASSPSQAEYGYTF